Sequencing of this TCR beta chain was carried out in a study of cytomegalovirus exposure and HLA in healthy donors (dated by TCRdb to between 2016 and 2019). Looking at the study overall: An earlier analysis of approximately 600 of the donors reported 250 to 300 Gb of sequence data and roughly 100 million unique TCR beta sequences from about 179 million T cells. Approximately 310 gigabases of sequencing data and 78 million or so unique TCR sequences were included in an early release covering about 700 HLA-typed donors. Among the approximately 400 genotyped donors, more than 70% belonged to the genetic ancestry cluster associated with self-reported Caucasian donors. The study aimed to test whether signatures of past pathogen exposure could be identified by cataloging public T cell receptors. The study used immunosequencing to profile the T cell repertoires of around 600 subjects and linked those repertoires to cytomegalovirus serostatus. Along with the roughly 700-subject first cohort, a separate validation cohort of around 110 different subjects was used. To predict cytomegalovirus infection status, the study brought together high-throughput TCR immunosequencing, statistical association of individual TCRs with disease status, and machine learning. A later analysis re-analyzed previously published TCR beta repertoires from 666 donors and added high-resolution HLA genotyping to study TCR occurrence patterns. The later analysis used no new phenotypic data to find candidate immune exposures, relying instead on TCR beta sequences and their occurrence across donors. In an earlier analysis of over 550 of the donors, high-throughput TCR beta sequencing was used to judge whether each TCR beta V gene segment behaved as functional or pseudogenic. Donor age, sex, ethnicity and CMV serostatus were compiled together with the repertoire data. In a later genetic analysis, genome-wide SNP genotypes for about 55% of the 666 donors were used, and that subset was treated as a discovery cohort. All discovery cohort repertoires had been generated using a single sequencing platform. HLA typing covered class I and class II loci at four-digit resolution. Typing coverage varied by locus: roughly 620-640 donors for A, B, C, DRB1 and DQB1; roughly 510 for DQA1; around 610 for DPA1; more than 450 for DPB1. Four to six DR-DQ haplotypes were handled as single units for association and clustering, since linkage in the cohort was strong. Among a few hundred genotyped donors of the cohort, an average of around 240,000 unique TCR beta nucleotide sequences were sequenced per donor, around 20% of them non-productive. Broad study findings and their caveats: According to a later analysis, parvovirus B19, influenza, CMV and Epstein-Barr virus appeared linked to several top co-occurrence clusters. While some public TCRs were present in many individuals, most TCR sequences turned up only very rarely across donors. Sequencing depth was assumed to be roughly uniform across donors in the presence/absence analyses, though that assumption may not hold. Compared with the approximately 670-donor mean, donors in an Asian-associated ancestry cluster had fewer N-insertions in productive TCRs, according to a later genetic analysis. In the study, about 150 TCR beta chains were listed as associated with cytomegalovirus. Because HLA typing was missing for some donors at each locus, association tests included only the typed subset. Immune exposure information for the cohort was limited to CMV serostatus. According to a later analysis, most CMV-associated TCR beta chains appeared to be HLA-restricted, and the HLA associations seemed to be driven largely by CMV exposure. A cluster of highly shared sequence variants was judged likely to represent a technical artifact of the sequencing pipeline. Some IMGT-functional V segments, including TRBV6-2 and TRBV6-3, could not be told apart with the 87-base-pair reads, so those segments were excluded. In an earlier analysis of 587 of the donors, most TCR beta V segments were observed in productive rearrangements about 87% or about 30% of the time, broadly matching IMGT annotations. A later analysis found that TCR association rates varied across HLA loci, with DRB1 alleles showing the most associated TCRs and HLA-C alleles the fewest. A few of the identified cytomegalovirus-associated TCR beta chains were confirmed in vitro to be specific for cytomegalovirus antigens. The authors suggested that the approach could potentially be generalized to other disease states and immunological phenotypes. A further reported finding was that TCR beta sequences accurately predicted the HLA-A and HLA-B alleles for most subjects in the first cohort. Compared with equally common non-associated chains, HLA-associated TCR beta chains in a later analysis were more clonally expanded and had lower generation probabilities. In this cohort, only TCR beta chains were sequenced, and detectable features were limited by the absence of alpha or paired-chain data. When HLA alleles, especially DR and DQ, strongly co-occurred, TCR associations were difficult to assign to individual alleles. Around 16 rarely observed V segments, including chromosome 9 orphons, were excluded from the earlier analysis of some 590 of the donors because counts were too low. A later genetic analysis associated a missense DCLRE1C variant with V-gene and J-gene trimming of TCR beta chains, and an independent cohort replicated the association. Linkage disequilibrium might explain the correlated functional status among segregating V segments, but an unknown experimental factor could not be ruled out. A later analysis associated 15,000 to 20,000 TCR beta sequences with specific HLA alleles at a false discovery rate of 0.05. In both the original and validation cohorts, the classifier was reported to diagnose cytomegalovirus status with high specificity and sensitivity.

The germline V gene (reference sequence) specifies MNHNY as CDR1 and SVGAGI as CDR2. Trimming takes 10 bases from V and 1 base from J, and the germline ends sit 14 bases apart. The CDR3 runs 14 residues from the cysteine to the phenylalanine. Only the CDR3 portion is preserved as DNA: 42 bases, with reading frame beginning at the first base. Concerning this clone: This clone's antigen is unknown. No much larger clonotype is one base removed from it; base qualities were not supplied.

Library preparation employed the immunoSEQ multiplex PCR assay. For the multiplex PCR, a mixture combining 60 forward primers for TCR Vbeta segments and 13 reverse primers for TCR Jbeta segments was used. The CDR3 region of rearranged TCR beta genes was amplified from genomic DNA by a multiplex PCR assay. The amplified TCR beta libraries were sequenced on the Illumina HiSeq System as 87-base-pair reads. In the source study's methods: A later analysis counted about 80 million unique TCR beta chains across the 550 to 800 repertoires, and around 9.9 million of these chains were shared by at least two donors. A nearest-neighbor algorithm error-corrected the raw reads and collapsed the reads into unique sequences, merging closely related sequences to remove PCR and sequencing errors. V, D and J gene segments were assigned by aligning CDR3 sequences to IMGT reference sequences. Each retained sequence needed at least a six-nucleotide match to both a V gene segment and a J gene segment. Rearrangements were classified as productive when the CDR3 lacked stop codons and remained in frame with V and J, and all other rearrangements were classified as non-productive. Following IMGT convention, CDR3 was defined as the stretch from the second conserved V-encoded cysteine up to the conserved J-encoded phenylalanine. The earlier analysis of 587 of the donors excluded sequences that lacked an unambiguous match to a single V gene segment. In an earlier analysis of some 590 of the donors, a V segment was called functional when productive rearrangements were above 56.7%, and segregating when the standard deviation between donors exceeded 5%. To diagnose cytomegalovirus status from the catalog of TCR beta chain sequences, a statistical classification framework was built. In a later analysis, TCR nucleotide sequences were compared against IMGT/GENE-DB human TR gene sequences so that V and J genes could be assigned. A later analysis assigned CDR3 sequences and most-parsimonious VDJ recombination scenarios with the TCRdist pipeline. In a later analysis, every TCR beta chain was defined by the combination of its CDR3 amino acid sequence and its V-gene family, and reads without a unique V-gene family were dropped. A later analysis removed over 500 highly shared, low-generation-probability nucleotide sequences to deal with suspected cross-contamination and a sequencing artifact. For each public chain, a later analysis derived a clonal expansion index from normalized ranks of inferred template counts within each repertoire. A later analysis computed generation probabilities with a VDJ recombination model fitted to out-of-frame rearrangements, and checked the results against IGoR. In a later analysis, TCR-TCR, TCR-HLA and TCR-CMV co-occurrence was scored with hypergeometric tests, and a repertoire-size bias correction was applied to TCR pairs. A later analysis estimated false discovery rates by permuting HLA or CMV assignments 20 times. In a later analysis, co-occurring TCRs were grouped with DBSCAN, and TCRdist sequence similarity was added when clustering was performed within HLA-allele-positive subsets. For co-occurrence clustering, repertoires with fewer than 30,000 or more than 120,000 public chains were excluded, along with four or five repertoires with anomalous nucleotide sharing. Sourced from immuneACCESS, this table was stored by TCRdb with only in-frame sequences that have V and J called. A share of the clones is absent; for the studies checked, an unresolved V gene accounts for under half, and the remainder has no known explanation. Clonal size and the V and J genes are those of that table, whereas D and trimming came from the DNA. In all, the sample holds about 180,000 clones, and around 79% of those were seen once. Of the sample, approximately 2.4% falls within the top ten clones.

The cohort consisted of 666 healthy bone marrow donors. At the time of sampling, all cohort members were nominally healthy, though unrecorded immune exposures were likely present. The donor tested CMV seronegative and was one of the 352 seronegative cohort members. Every donor gave a peripheral blood sample, and the peripheral blood mononuclear cells from that sample were used for TCR beta sequencing. The Qiagen DNeasy Blood Extraction Kit was used to extract genomic DNA from the blood cell samples. The sequence links TRBV6-6 to TRBJ1-5; a tentative D match to TRBD1 spans 5 bases. The clonotype was recovered from a female donor in good health and CMV-seronegative. Source material: PBMCs. The DNA is as follows: TGTGCCACCGACGAAAAGGGGAGCAATCAGCCCCAGCATTTT. This yields the protein CATDEKGSNQPQHF.